This paragraph reports one TCR beta chain. What it recognizes is unknown. Here the CDR3 omits its conserved ending phenylalanine or tryptophan, so a read error is the likely source. The template was RNA from unsorted bulk tissue. Newly diagnosed lung cancer patients had thoracic surgery in China, August–late 2014, without prior chemotherapy. The library came from three nested PCR rounds adapted from ARM-PCR protocols. TCRdb fed the multiplex PCR reads into MiXCR, producing one record per CDR3 protein. The top ten clones hold about 40% of a sample with over 100,000 distinct CDR3 sequences, around 80% of them seen once. These data belong to a study of tumor and adjacent non-tumor tissue in lung cancer. Study summary: Stage I to III disease affected roughly ten men and roughly five women aged about 31 to 85.

Broader study findings: Tumor tissue had significantly higher TCR diversity than normal lung.

The specimen sequenced was lung tumor tissue. This clonotype was obtained from a woman aged 55-70 years with non-small cell lung cancer.

The CDR3 nucleotides read TGTACCACGTGGGGGCAGGGTGAAAGCTCCTACAATGAGCAGTTCTCC. Translated, it gives CTTWGQGESSYNEQFS. The rearrangement joins TRBV28 to TRBJ2-1, with a possible D match to TRBD1 (6 bases). The CDR3 length is 16 residues. Germline V CDR1 and CDR2: MDHEN, SYDVKM.